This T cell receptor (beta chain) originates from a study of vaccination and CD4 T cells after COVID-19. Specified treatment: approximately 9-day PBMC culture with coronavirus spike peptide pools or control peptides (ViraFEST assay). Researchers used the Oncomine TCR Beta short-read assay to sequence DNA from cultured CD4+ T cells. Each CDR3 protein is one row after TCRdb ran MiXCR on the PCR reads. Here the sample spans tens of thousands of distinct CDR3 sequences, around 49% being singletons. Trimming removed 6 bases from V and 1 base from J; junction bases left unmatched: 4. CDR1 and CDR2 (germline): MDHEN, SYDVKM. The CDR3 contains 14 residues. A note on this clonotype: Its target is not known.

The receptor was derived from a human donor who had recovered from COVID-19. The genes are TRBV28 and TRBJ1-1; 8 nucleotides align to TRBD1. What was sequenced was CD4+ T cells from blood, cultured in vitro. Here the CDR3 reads CASRAGGGNTEAFF. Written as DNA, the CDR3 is TGTGCCAGCAGAGCAGGGGGCGGGAACACTGAAGCTTTCTTT.